The clone carrying this T cell receptor beta chain was seen a few times. The antigen is not known. Full-length variable regions came from constant-region reverse primers plus semi-nested Nested Universal Primer A PCR. TCRdb analysed the 5' RACE reads with MiXCR anew, one entry per CDR3 protein. Among about 46,000 distinct CDR3 sequences listed, roughly 30% were seen once. The V and J ends lost 4 bases and 2 bases respectively, with 16 bases between them. There are 16 residues in the CDR3. CD25-based Treg depletion was applied to purified naive CD4+ T cells. Study-level findings and limits: The TCR gene usage of tumor memory CD4+ T cells clustered together with blood and lymph node memory CD4+ cells and with lymph node naive CD4+ cells. Tumor Tregs overlapped most with tumor, then blood, naive CD4+ cells.

Sequencing input: naive CD4+ T cells sorted from blood. The subset denotes: naive CD4+ T cells, CD4+CD45RA+CD25-. This receptor was taken from a female donor with breast cancer. The chain links TRBV12-3 or TRBV12-4 to TRBJ2-3; maybe TRBD1 (6 bases). The DNA for the CDR3 is TGTGCCAGCAGTTACCGCAGGGGTTGGAACACAGATACGCAGTATTTT. This gives the protein CASSYRRGWNTDTQYF.